This T cell receptor beta chain came from a study of OX40 agonist ivuxolimab in advanced cancers. Trimming shortened V by 3 bases and J by 5 bases, and 7 bases separated the two germline ends. The CDR3 totals 12 residues. Germline CDR1 reads MNHEY; CDR2 reads SMNVEV (reference sequence). Clones were sequenced by immunoSEQ multiplex PCR, and TCRdb holds only the in-frame ones, with some missing. The profile shows about 73,000 clones, around 90% of them singletons. Specimen: CD4+ or CD8+ T cells sorted from blood, collected in a trial of the OX40 agonist ivuxolimab. The TCR was taken from an adult with an advanced solid tumor such as melanoma, head and neck, liver or kidney cancer. The chain carries TRBV27 and TRBJ1-1; the D gene is possibly TRBD1 (5 bases). The CDR3 is CASSFWGTEAFF. CDR3 DNA: TGTGCCAGCAGTTTTTGGGGGACTGAAGCTTTCTTT.